This TCR beta chain was sequenced during a study of T-cell memory formation after mild COVID-19. For the study at large: For the most part, TCR clusters were specific to one donor. Study conclusions and caveats: Contracting CD4+ clones were located mainly in CM and EM, and CD8+ clones in EMRA.

This CDR3 comprises 13 residues. Germline CDR1 MNHEY, CDR2 SMNVEV (reference sequence). With 2 bases removed from V and 6 bases from J, the gap between germline ends came to 11 bases. Barcoded TCR alpha and TCR beta cDNA libraries with UMIs came from 5'RACE using constant-segment primers. Via MiXCR, TCRdb re-called the 5' RACE reads, giving one row per CDR3 protein. The table lists under 350,000 distinct CDR3 sequences, about 17% of them singletons. Note on this clonotype: What it recognizes is unknown.

This chain uses TRBV27 with TRBJ2-7; D might be TRBD1 (6 bases). The receptor comes from a man younger than 30 who had mild COVID-19 (a few samples of this study predate the infection). Cell type and time point are not known. The sample consisted of PBMCs or a T cell subset sorted from them (not recorded which). CDR3 nucleotides: TGTGCCAGCAGTTTAGGAAGAGGGGGCGAGCAGTACGTC. It codes for CASSLGRGGEQYV.